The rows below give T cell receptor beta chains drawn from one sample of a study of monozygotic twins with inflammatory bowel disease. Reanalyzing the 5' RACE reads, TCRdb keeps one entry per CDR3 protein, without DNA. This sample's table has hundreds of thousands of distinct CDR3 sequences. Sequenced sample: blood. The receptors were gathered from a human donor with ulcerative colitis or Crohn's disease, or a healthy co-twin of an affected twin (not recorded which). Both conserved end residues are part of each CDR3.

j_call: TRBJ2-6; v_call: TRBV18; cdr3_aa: CASSVDGANVLTF
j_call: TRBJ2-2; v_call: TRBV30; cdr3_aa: CAWRQYTGELFF
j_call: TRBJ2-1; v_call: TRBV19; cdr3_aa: CASSIVGGRNEQFF
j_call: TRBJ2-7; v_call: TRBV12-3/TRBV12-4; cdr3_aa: CASSSTRVSYEQYF
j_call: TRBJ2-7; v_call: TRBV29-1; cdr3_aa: CSVRRLAGDKQYF
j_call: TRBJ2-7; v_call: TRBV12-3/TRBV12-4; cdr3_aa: CASSSPGAPNEQYF
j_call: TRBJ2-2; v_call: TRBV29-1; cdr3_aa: CSVGRENIAGELFF
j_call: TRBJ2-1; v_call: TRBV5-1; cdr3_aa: CASCSGGTYNEQFF
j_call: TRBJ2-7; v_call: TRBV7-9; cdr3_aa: CASSLPPGGGEQYF
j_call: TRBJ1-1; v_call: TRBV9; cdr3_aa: CASSGDGIWGEAFF
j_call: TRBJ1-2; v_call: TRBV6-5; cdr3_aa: CASSYSQGGNYGYTF
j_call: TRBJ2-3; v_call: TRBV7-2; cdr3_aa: CASSHYRGEAQYF
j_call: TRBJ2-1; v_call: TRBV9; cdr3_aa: CASSGTSGDTNEQFF
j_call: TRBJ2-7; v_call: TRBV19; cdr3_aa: CASSSDGQGGSYEQYF
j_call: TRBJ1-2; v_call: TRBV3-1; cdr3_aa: CASSQETGAYGYTF
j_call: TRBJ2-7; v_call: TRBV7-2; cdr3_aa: CASMGLPYEQYF
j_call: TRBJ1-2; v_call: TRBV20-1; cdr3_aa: CSAWDRNYYGYTF
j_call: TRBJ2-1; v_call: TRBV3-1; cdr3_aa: CASSPRAGGMLDEQFF
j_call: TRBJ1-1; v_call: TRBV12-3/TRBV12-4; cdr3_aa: CASRPGELEAFF
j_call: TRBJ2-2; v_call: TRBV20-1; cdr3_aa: CSARQGFANTGELFF
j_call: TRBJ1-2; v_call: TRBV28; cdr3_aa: CASRYSSNYGYTF
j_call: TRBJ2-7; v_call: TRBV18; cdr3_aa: CASSQADTYEQYF
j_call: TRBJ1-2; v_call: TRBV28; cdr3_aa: CASSQEGAAYGYTF
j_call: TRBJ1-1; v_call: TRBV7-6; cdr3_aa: CASSLTKGSPASENTEAFF
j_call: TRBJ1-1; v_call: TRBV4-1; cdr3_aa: CASSHQGMNTEAFF
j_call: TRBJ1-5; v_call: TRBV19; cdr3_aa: CASSISSGTVRGNQPQHF
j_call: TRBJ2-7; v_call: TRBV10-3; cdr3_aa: CATWTSGTSYEQYF
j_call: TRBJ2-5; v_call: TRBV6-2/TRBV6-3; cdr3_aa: CASSYSPERQAQETQYF
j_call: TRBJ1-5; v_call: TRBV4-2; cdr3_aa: CASSQELALQNQPQHF
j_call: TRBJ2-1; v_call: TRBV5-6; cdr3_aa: CASSLITVNEQFF
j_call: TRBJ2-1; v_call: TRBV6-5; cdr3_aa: CASSYGGGPEANEQFF
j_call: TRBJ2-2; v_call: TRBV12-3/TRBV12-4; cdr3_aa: CASSLPMMNTGELFF
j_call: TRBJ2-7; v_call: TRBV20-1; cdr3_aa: CSASSYRTGGGEQYF
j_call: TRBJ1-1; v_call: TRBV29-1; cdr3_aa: CSVVGNTEAFF
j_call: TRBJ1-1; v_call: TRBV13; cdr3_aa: CASSDSNTEAFF
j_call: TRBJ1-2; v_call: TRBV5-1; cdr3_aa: CASSDSVPGYTF
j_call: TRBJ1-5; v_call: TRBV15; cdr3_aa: CATSRGNSNQPQHF
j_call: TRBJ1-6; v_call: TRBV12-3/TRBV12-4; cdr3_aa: CASSHSGVYNSPLHF
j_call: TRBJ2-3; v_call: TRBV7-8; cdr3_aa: CASSLGRYRRGTDTQYF